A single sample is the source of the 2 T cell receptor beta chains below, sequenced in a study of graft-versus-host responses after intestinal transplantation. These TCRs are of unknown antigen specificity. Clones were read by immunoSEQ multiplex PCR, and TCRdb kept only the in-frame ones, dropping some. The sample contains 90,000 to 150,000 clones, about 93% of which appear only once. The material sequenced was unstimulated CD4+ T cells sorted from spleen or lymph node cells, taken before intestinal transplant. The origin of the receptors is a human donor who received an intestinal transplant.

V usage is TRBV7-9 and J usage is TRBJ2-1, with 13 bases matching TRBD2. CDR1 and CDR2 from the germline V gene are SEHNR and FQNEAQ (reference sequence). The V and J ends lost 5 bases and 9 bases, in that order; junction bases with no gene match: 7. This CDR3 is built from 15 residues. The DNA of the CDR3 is TGTGCCAGCAGCGATACTAGCGGGAGGGCCGGTGAGCAGTTCTTC. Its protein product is CASSDTSGRAGEQFF.

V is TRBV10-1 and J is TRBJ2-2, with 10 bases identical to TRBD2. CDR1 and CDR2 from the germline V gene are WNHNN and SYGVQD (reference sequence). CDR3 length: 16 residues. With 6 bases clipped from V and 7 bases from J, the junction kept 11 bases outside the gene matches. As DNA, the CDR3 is TGCGCCAGCAGGGACCCTAGCGGGAGTATTCTCGGGGAGCTGTTTTTT. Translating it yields CASRDPSGSILGELFF.